The rows below give T cell receptor beta chains drawn from one sample of a study of blood T cell repertoires in COVID-19. This table comes from immunoSEQ multiplex PCR, and its TCRdb copy is limited to in-frame clones, with some not included. The table shows over 70,000 clones, with less than 95% occurring only once. The source material was peripheral blood. The source is a human donor with active COVID-19. The donor label of this sample is uncertain. The CDR3 runs from the conserved cysteine through the conserved F or W. The order of the fields is V gene, clone size, J gene, D gene, CDR3 length, CDR3 DNA, CDR3 protein. D genes are given only for firm matches. Clone sizes are given selectively: once, few, many, or a class where the clone is expanded.

V: TRBV12-3/TRBV12-4; size: .; J: TRBJ2-2; D: .; length: 13; DNA: TGTGCCAGCAGTTTGTTAGGGGCCGGGGAGCTGTTTTTT; CDR3: CASSLLGAGELFF
V: TRBV11-3; size: .; J: TRBJ2-3; D: .; length: 14; DNA: TGTGCCAGCAGCTTAGGCGGAGGAACAGATACGCAGTATTTT; CDR3: CASSLGGGTDTQYF
V: TRBV2; size: .; J: TRBJ2-7; D: .; length: 14; DNA: TGTGCCAGCAGGAGGTCCGTCGCGGCCTACGAGCAGTACTTC; CDR3: CASRRSVAAYEQYF
V: TRBV11-2; size: .; J: TRBJ2-3; D: .; length: 14; DNA: TGTGCCAGCAGCTTAGAGAGTGGTTTGGGCGCGCAGTATTTT; CDR3: CASSLESGLGAQYF
V: TRBV7-2; size: .; J: TRBJ1-1; D: TRBD1; length: 15; DNA: TGTGCCAGCAGCTTAGTCACAGGGGAAGGTACTGAAGCTTTCTTT; CDR3: CASSLVTGEGTEAFF
V: TRBV7-6; size: .; J: TRBJ1-2; D: .; length: 13; DNA: TGTGCCAGCAGCTTCCCGGGTGGCTATGGCTACACCTTC; CDR3: CASSFPGGYGYTF
V: TRBV7-2; size: .; J: TRBJ1-1; D: TRBD1; length: 13; DNA: TGTGCCAGCAACCCGGTCACAGGGGATGAAGCTTTCTTT; CDR3: CASNPVTGDEAFF
V: TRBV2; size: once; J: TRBJ1-3; D: .; length: 13; DNA: TGTGCCAGCAGCGGGACACCTGGAAACACCATATATTTT; CDR3: CASSGTPGNTIYF
V: TRBV4-2; size: .; J: TRBJ1-1; D: .; length: 12; DNA: TGTGCCAGCAGCCAAGGGGCCACTGAAGCTTTCTTT; CDR3: CASSQGATEAFF
V: TRBV19; size: .; J: TRBJ1-5; D: .; length: 15; DNA: TGTGCCAGTAGTGCCGACAGAGACCCAGATCAGCCCCAGCATTTT; CDR3: CASSADRDPDQPQHF
V: TRBV7-2; size: .; J: TRBJ2-5; D: .; length: 14; DNA: TGTGCCAGCAGCTTAGGGGCCGCCCAAGAGACCCAGTACTTC; CDR3: CASSLGAAQETQYF
V: TRBV7-9; size: .; J: TRBJ2-1; D: .; length: 16; DNA: TGTGCCAGCAGCTTAGTCTGGGGGGGCGACTACAATGAGCAGTTCTTC; CDR3: CASSLVWGGDYNEQFF
V: TRBV5-6; size: .; J: TRBJ1-3; D: .; length: 17; DNA: TGTGCCAGCAGCTTGGGGCCCAGGGTTCGCTCTGGAAACACCATATATTTT; CDR3: CASSLGPRVRSGNTIYF
V: TRBV6-2/TRBV6-3; size: .; J: TRBJ1-1; D: TRBD1; length: 16; DNA: TGTGCCAGCAGTCCAACGGAACAGGGGGCTGGGGCTGAAGCTTTCTTT; CDR3: CASSPTEQGAGAEAFF
V: TRBV12-3/TRBV12-4; size: .; J: TRBJ2-7; D: .; length: 13; DNA: TGTGCCAGCAGTTTTAGCGATCCCTACGAGCAGTACTTC; CDR3: CASSFSDPYEQYF
V: TRBV20-1; size: .; J: TRBJ2-5; D: TRBD1; length: 13; DNA: TGCAGTGCTAGTGATGGGACAGAAGAGACCCAGTACTTC; CDR3: CSASDGTEETQYF
V: TRBV6-4; size: .; J: TRBJ2-5; D: .; length: 13; DNA: TGTGCCAGCAGTGCAAAGGAGCAAGAGACCCAGTACTTC; CDR3: CASSAKEQETQYF
V: TRBV9; size: once; J: TRBJ1-2; D: .; length: 14; DNA: TGTGCCAGCAGCTTCATAACAGATAACTATGGCTACACCTTC; CDR3: CASSFITDNYGYTF
V: TRBV7-7; size: .; J: TRBJ2-5; D: TRBD2; length: 15; DNA: TGTGCTAGCAGCCTAGCGGGGGGAAAGTGGGAGACCCAGTACTTC; CDR3: CASSLAGGKWETQYF
V: TRBV5-7; size: few; J: TRBJ1-6; D: TRBD1; length: 15; DNA: TGTGCCAGCAGCTCACAGGGGCTATATAATTCACCCCTCCACTTT; CDR3: CASSSQGLYNSPLHF
V: TRBV6-2/TRBV6-3; size: once; J: TRBJ1-5; D: TRBD1; length: 18; DNA: TGTGCCAGCAGTTATTATTGGACAGGGGAGACGACCAATCAGCCCCAGCATTTT; CDR3: CASSYYWTGETTNQPQHF
V: TRBV11-3; size: .; J: TRBJ2-2; D: TRBD1; length: 15; DNA: TGTGCCAGCAGCTCAAGGGGGCTGGACACCGGGGAGCTGTTTTTT; CDR3: CASSSRGLDTGELFF
V: TRBV25-1; size: once; J: TRBJ1-2; D: TRBD1; length: 17; DNA: TGTGCCAGCATGGACTGGGACAGCCGTTCTGCTAACTATGGCTACACCTTC; CDR3: CASMDWDSRSANYGYTF
V: TRBV7-3; size: .; J: TRBJ2-7; D: TRBD1; length: 13; DNA: TGTGCCAGCAGCCCCGGGACAGGAGGCGAGCAGTACTTC; CDR3: CASSPGTGGEQYF
V: TRBV2; size: .; J: TRBJ2-7; D: TRBD2; length: 14; DNA: TGTGCCAGCAGCGTAGCGGGGGGGATCGACGAGCAGTACTTC; CDR3: CASSVAGGIDEQYF